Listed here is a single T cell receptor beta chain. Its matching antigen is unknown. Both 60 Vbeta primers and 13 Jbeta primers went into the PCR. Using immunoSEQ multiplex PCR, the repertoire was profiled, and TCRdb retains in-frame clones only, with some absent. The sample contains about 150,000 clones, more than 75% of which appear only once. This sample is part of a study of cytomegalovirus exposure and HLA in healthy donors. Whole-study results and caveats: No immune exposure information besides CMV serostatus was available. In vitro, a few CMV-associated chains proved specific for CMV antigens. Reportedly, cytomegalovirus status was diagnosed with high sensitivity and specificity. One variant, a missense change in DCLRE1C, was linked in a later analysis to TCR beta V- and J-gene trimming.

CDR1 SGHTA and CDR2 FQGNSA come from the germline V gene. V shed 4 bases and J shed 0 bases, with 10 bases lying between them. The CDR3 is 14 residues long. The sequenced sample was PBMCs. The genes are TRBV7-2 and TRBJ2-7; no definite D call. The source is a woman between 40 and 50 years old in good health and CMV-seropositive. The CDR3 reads CASSSSISSYEQYF. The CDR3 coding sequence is TGTGCCAGCAGCTCTTCGATCAGCTCCTACGAGCAGTACTTC.